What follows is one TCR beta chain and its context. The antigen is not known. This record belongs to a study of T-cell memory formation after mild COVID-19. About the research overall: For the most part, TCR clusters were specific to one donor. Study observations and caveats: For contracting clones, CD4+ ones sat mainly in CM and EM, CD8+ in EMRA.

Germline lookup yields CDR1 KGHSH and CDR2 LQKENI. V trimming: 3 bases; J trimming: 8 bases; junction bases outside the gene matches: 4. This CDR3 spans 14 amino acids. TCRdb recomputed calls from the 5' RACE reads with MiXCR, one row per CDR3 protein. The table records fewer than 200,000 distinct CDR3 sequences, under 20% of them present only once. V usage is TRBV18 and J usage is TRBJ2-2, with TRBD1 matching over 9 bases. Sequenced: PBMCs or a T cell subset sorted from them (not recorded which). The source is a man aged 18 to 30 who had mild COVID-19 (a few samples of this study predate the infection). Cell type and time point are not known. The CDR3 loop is CASSPWTGEGELFF. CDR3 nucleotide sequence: TGTGCCAGCTCACCGTGGACAGGGGAAGGGGAGCTGTTTTTT.